These 3 T cell receptor beta chains were all obtained from the same sample, sequenced in a study of CD8+CD57+ T cells in acquired aplastic anemia. Genomic DNA, serving as template, underwent TCR beta VDJ and CDR3 profiling. One entry per CDR3 protein, called by TCRdb with MiXCR from the reads. The sample holds 150,000 or so distinct CDR3 sequences, 40% to 65% seen once. Patients included in sequencing had previously demonstrated CD8+CD57+ cell expansion by flow cytometry. Specimen: sorted CD4+, CD8+, or CD8+CD57+ T cells (not recorded which) from PBMCs. The origin of the receptors is a human donor with aplastic anemia.

This clonotype was picked up many times. V and J are TRBV4-1 and TRBJ1-1; D not certain. This CDR3 has 13 amino acids. V was trimmed by 1 base and J by 8 bases, leaving 11 bases between them. The germline V gene encodes CDR1 MGHRA and CDR2 YSYEKL. CDR3 in amino acids: CASSQGGLTEAFF. The CDR3 bases are TGCGCCAGCAGCCAAGGAGGGCTTACCGAAGCTTTCTTT.

This clonotype was recorded only once. Because the CDR3 is missing its conserved closing phenylalanine or tryptophan, this is likely a read error. As DNA, the CDR3 is TGTGCCAGCAGCTCCGACAGGGGCTCCTACGAGCAGTACCTC. Protein product: CASSSDRGSYEQYL. The chain joins TRBV7-9 to TRBJ2-7, with 8 bases fitting TRBD1. This CDR3 contains 14 residues. Germline values: CDR1 SEHNR, CDR2 FQNEAQ (reference sequence). The V and J ends lost 4 bases and 0 bases, in that order; junction bases with no gene match: 2.

A remark on this clonotype: The junction and the germline gene differ at one end; a read error may be behind it. V and J are TRBV29-1 and TRBJ1-2, with no clear D. There are 12 residues in the CDR3. CDR1 is SQVTM, CDR2 ANQGSEA, per germline. This CDR3 is CGVEYFGSGYTF. The CDR3 coding sequence is TGCGGCGTTGAATATTTCGGGTCTGGCTACACCTTC.